This T cell receptor beta chain was sequenced in a study of regulatory T cells in long-lasting Graves disease. V lost 3 bases and J 3 bases, leaving 9 bases between the germline ends. Germline values: CDR1 DFQATT, CDR2 SNEGSKA (reference sequence). The CDR3 spans 12 residues. TCR beta libraries were built with iRepertoire HTBI primers and Arm-PCR of CDR3 regions. One entry per CDR3 protein results from TCRdb running MiXCR on the multiplex PCR reads. Of 600,000 to 650,000 distinct CDR3 sequences listed, approximately 15% are singletons. Only a few counts were recorded for this clonotype. Sample time point: newly diagnosed GD, antithyroid drugs for less than 3 months. With RNA extracted from PBMCs as input, the TCR library was made. In addition, the sample was reused for a study of T cells in Graves' hyperthyroidism and ophthalmopathy. That paper adds: HTBI primers were employed in a first-round RT-PCR of the TCR CDR3. Blood held most thyroid clonotypes expanded above 0.001 frequency.

This clonotype was sampled from a woman between 25 and 40 years old with Graves disease. Sequencing was performed on peripheral blood mononuclear cells (PBMCs), taken at new diagnosis, from a patient treated with antithyroid drugs. The rearrangement links TRBV20-1 to TRBJ2-7; D is ambiguous. This CDR3 reads CSASGPLYEQYF. The CDR3 DNA is TGCAGTGCTAGCGGACCCCTCTACGAGCAGTACTTC.